This is a list of T cell receptor beta chains from one sample in a study of blood T cell repertoires in COVID-19. TCRdb's copy holds only in-frame clones and misses some; the assay was immunoSEQ multiplex PCR. The repertoire holds a few hundred thousand clones, with 80% as singletons. The sample was PBMCs or T cells enriched from blood (not recorded which). The receptors originated from a woman in her 40s with acute COVID-19. The CDR3 runs from the conserved cysteine through the conserved F or W. Each record gives: J gene, D gene, clone size, V gene, CDR3 protein, CDR3 DNA. D genes are given only for firm matches. Expanded clones get a size class; other rows say once, few or many, or leave the size out.

TRBJ1-4 | . | . | TRBV19 | CASSIQGSNEKLFF | TGTGCCAGTAGTATTCAGGGGAGCAACGAAAAACTGTTTTTT
TRBJ2-1 | . | . | TRBV10-3 | CAISATSLGIEQFF | TGTGCCATCAGTGCTACTAGCCTCGGTATTGAGCAGTTCTTC
TRBJ2-7 | . | many | TRBV7-9 | CASSLGRTLEQYF | TGTGCCAGCAGCTTGGGCAGAACTCTGGAGCAGTACTTC
TRBJ2-1 | TRBD2 | few | TRBV5-6 | CASSLKRGLAGNNEQFF | TGTGCCAGCAGCTTGAAGAGAGGACTAGCGGGTAACAATGAGCAGTTCTTC
TRBJ2-5 | TRBD2 | . | TRBV2 | CASRDLGGGAETQYF | TGTGCCAGCAGAGACTTGGGGGGGGGTGCAGAGACCCAGTACTTC
TRBJ2-7 | TRBD2 | . | TRBV5-6 | CASSSLATDLYEQYF | TGTGCCAGCAGCTCACTAGCGACCGACCTCTACGAGCAGTACTTC
TRBJ2-4 | TRBD1 | . | TRBV19 | CASSPGTGSGALAKNIQYF | TGTGCCAGTAGTCCAGGGACAGGGTCGGGCGCTCTAGCCAAAAACATTCAGTACTTC
TRBJ2-7 | . | . | TRBV7-8 | CASSSPRSLAVHGNEQYF | TGTGCCAGCAGCTCGCCTCGAAGTTTAGCGGTGCATGGGAACGAGCAGTACTTC
TRBJ1-6 | TRBD1 | . | TRBV9 | CASSVEAGTGRFPLHF | TGTGCCAGCAGCGTAGAGGCCGGGACAGGGAGGTTCCCCCTCCACTTT
TRBJ1-1 | TRBD1 | once | TRBV27 | CASSYRTGSSEAFF | TGTGCCAGCAGTTACCGGACAGGGTCCTCTGAAGCTTTCTTT
TRBJ1-6 | . | . | TRBV9 | CASSVGQDNSPLHF | TGTGCCAGCAGCGTAGGACAGGATAATTCACCCCTCCACTTT
TRBJ1-5 | . | . | TRBV28 | CASSLRGTGSNQPQHF | TGTGCCAGCAGCCTGCGGGGGACGGGTAGCAATCAGCCCCAGCATTTT
TRBJ2-1 | TRBD2 | . | TRBV3-1/TRBV3-2 | CASSQGLAVHNEQFF | TGTGCCAGCAGCCAGGGGCTAGCGGTCCACAATGAGCAGTTCTTC
TRBJ1-5 | TRBD1 | . | TRBV6-1 | CASSEGQRPWGQPQHF | TGTGCCAGCAGTGAGGGACAGAGGCCATGGGGTCAGCCCCAGCATTTT
TRBJ1-2 | . | . | TRBV11-2 | CASSLGGRAGFANYGYTF | TGTGCCAGCAGCTTAGGGGGTCGGGCAGGGTTCGCTAACTATGGCTACACCTTC
TRBJ1-2 | . | . | TRBV28 | CASTRNRQSATNYGYTF | TGTGCCAGCACCAGAAATCGACAGAGCGCTACTAACTATGGCTACACCTTC
TRBJ1-5 | TRBD1 | . | TRBV19 | CASRVDRGLNQPQHF | TGTGCCAGTAGGGTAGACAGGGGGCTGAATCAGCCCCAGCATTTT
TRBJ1-1 | . | . | TRBV6-5 | CASITGSNTEAFF | TGTGCCAGCATTACAGGGTCGAACACTGAAGCTTTCTTT
TRBJ2-7 | . | . | TRBV15 | CATSRDLGQGTHEQYF | TGTGCCACCAGCAGAGATCTCGGCCAGGGGACCCACGAGCAGTACTTC
TRBJ1-1 | . | . | TRBV6-2/TRBV6-3 | CASSYDRGINTEAFF | TGTGCCAGCAGTTACGATCGGGGGATAAACACTGAAGCTTTCTTT
TRBJ2-7 | TRBD2 | . | TRBV7-9 | CASSPGGSGYEQYF | TGTGCCAGCAGCCCTGGAGGTAGCGGGTACGAGCAGTACTTC
TRBJ1-1 | . | . | TRBV2 | CASKGGGNTEAFF | TGTGCCAGCAAAGGCGGAGGGAACACTGAAGCTTTCTTT
TRBJ1-1 | . | . | TRBV27 | CASRSTGSLRAFF | TGTGCCAGCAGGTCTACAGGGAGCTTGAGAGCTTTCTTT
TRBJ1-6 | . | . | TRBV30 | CAWSVQAGGISPLHF | TGTGCCTGGAGTGTACAGGCGGGGGGGATTTCACCCCTCCACTTT
TRBJ1-2 | TRBD1 | . | TRBV7-3 | CASSRQGPYTF | TGTGCCAGCAGCAGACAGGGCCCCTACACCTTC